The present entry profiles one TCR beta chain with its context. Its cognate antigen is unknown. This specimen belongs to a study of cytomegalovirus exposure and HLA in healthy donors. PCR primers comprised 60 Vbeta and 13 Jbeta primers. The data were produced by immunoSEQ multiplex PCR, yet TCRdb's version contains in-frame clones alone and is incomplete. This sample has over 150,000 clones, with around 82% found just once. Trimming took 5 bases from V and 4 from J; bases not matched to a gene: 7. The CDR3 extends over 15 amino acids. Germline V gene lookup returns CDR1 SEHNR and CDR2 FQNEAQ (reference sequence). Notes on the study in general: Only CMV serostatus was available as immune exposure information. When a later analysis was performed, an Asian-associated ancestry cluster reportedly had fewer N-insertions than the roughly 730-donor mean. For most TCR beta V segments, an earlier analysis put the productive rate at about 87% or about 30% of the time.

This TCR was sampled from a woman younger than 45 in good health and CMV-seronegative. Sequences were obtained from PBMCs. This sequence joins TRBV7-9 and TRBJ2-5; 10 nucleotides align to TRBD1. In DNA form, the CDR3 reads TGTGCCAGCAGCCGGGGACAGGGGAGCTCAGAGACCCAGTACTTC. Encoded protein: CASSRGQGSSETQYF.